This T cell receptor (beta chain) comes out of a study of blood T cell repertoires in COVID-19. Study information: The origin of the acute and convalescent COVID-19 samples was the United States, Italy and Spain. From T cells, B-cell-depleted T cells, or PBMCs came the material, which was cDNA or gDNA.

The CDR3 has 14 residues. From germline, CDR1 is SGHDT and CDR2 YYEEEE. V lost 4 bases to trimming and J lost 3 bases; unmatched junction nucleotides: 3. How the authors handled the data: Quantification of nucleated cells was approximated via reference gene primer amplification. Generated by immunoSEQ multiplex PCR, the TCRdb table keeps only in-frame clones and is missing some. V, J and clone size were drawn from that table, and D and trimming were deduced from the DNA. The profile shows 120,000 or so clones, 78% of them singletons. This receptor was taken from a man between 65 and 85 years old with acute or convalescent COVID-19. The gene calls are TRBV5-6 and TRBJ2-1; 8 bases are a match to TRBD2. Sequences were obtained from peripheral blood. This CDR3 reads CASSRTSFYNEQFF. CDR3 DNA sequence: TGTGCCAGCAGCCGGACTAGCTTCTACAATGAGCAGTTCTTC.